This entry lists 17 T cell receptor beta chains sequenced from one sample in a study of T-cell reconstitution after alpha-beta-depleted transplantation in children. Unique molecular identifiers featured in how the TCRbeta library was prepared. Each CDR3 protein gets one entry after TCRdb re-called the PCR reads with MiXCR. Among about 470,000 distinct CDR3 sequences listed, approximately 41% were seen once. The sequencing used PBMCs, collected before TCRalphabeta/CD19-depleted stem cell transplant. Source of these receptors: a girl aged 2-15 years with aplastic anemia, due to receive a stem cell transplant.

The chain combines TRBV20-1 with TRBJ2-7; 11 nucleotides align to TRBD2. Germline V gives CDR1 DFQATT, CDR2 SNEGSKA (reference sequence). The CDR3 is 18 residues long. V dropped 0 bases and J dropped 1; count of bases not matched to a gene: 11. This CDR3 reads CSARDLASGGRASYEQYF. DNA for the CDR3: TGCAGTGCTAGAGATTTGGCTAGCGGGGGGAGGGCATCCTACGAGCAGTACTTC.

J is TRBJ1-6 and V is TRBV6-1; 7 bases are a match to TRBD1. Unmatched junction bases numbered 7, after V lost 5 bases and J lost 6 bases. Per the germline V gene, CDR1 is MNHNS and CDR2 is SASEGT. The CDR3 runs 15 residues. The CDR3 is CASSRHGTANSPLHF. Written as DNA, the CDR3 is TGTGCCAGCAGTAGACATGGGACAGCTAATTCACCCCTCCACTTT.

This chain uses TRBV6-1 with TRBJ2-3; 8 nucleotides line up with TRBD2. With V trimmed by 6 bases and J by 1 base, 12 bases remained unmatched. The V gene's germline CDR1 is MNHNS and CDR2 SASEGT. The CDR3 has 17 residues. The CDR3: CASRGWGQAGGTDTQYF. The CDR3 DNA sequence: TGTGCCAGCAGGGGGTGGGGTCAAGCGGGAGGCACAGATACGCAGTATTTT.

This chain uses TRBV7-2 with TRBJ2-3; 8 nucleotides align to TRBD2. The CDR3 spans 15 residues. Trimming removed 3 bases from V and 5 bases from J; junction bases left unmatched: 7. Looked up from germline, CDR1 is SGHTA and CDR2 is FQGNSA. CDR3 in amino acids: CASSFTRGAKDTQYF. CDR3 DNA sequence: TGTGCCAGCAGCTTCACGCGGGGGGCTAAAGATACGCAGTATTTT.

This clonotype was found many times. The CDR3 loop reads CASSREAGVNEQFF. CDR3 sequence (DNA): TGCGCCAGCAGCAGGGAAGCGGGAGTGAATGAGCAGTTCTTC. V is TRBV5-1 and J is TRBJ2-1; 8 positions agree with TRBD2. Germline assignment: CDR1 SGHRS and CDR2 YFSETQ. The CDR3 has 14 residues. The junction had 7 bases not matched to a gene; V was cut back by 4 bases and J by 7 bases.

The chain employs TRBV7-2 and TRBJ2-3; D is possibly TRBD1 or TRBD2 (5 bases each). Germline CDR1 is SGHTA and CDR2 is FQGNSA. V gave up 1 base and J gave up 6 bases, with 14 bases separating them. The CDR3 runs 15 residues. The CDR3 nucleotides are TGTGCCAGCAGCTTAGTACCTATGGGGACCGATACGCAGTATTTT. Translating it yields CASSLVPMGTDTQYF. Variable domain in full (rest from reference TRBV7-2 and TRBJ2-3): GAGVSQSPSNKVTEKGKDVELRCDPISGHTALYWYRQSLGQGLEFLIYFQGNSAPDKSGLPSDRFSAERTGGSVSTLTIQRTQQEDSAVYLCASSLVPMGTDTQYFGPGTRLTVL.

This clonotype was seen many times. This sequence joins TRBV24-1 and TRBJ2-7; 7 nucleotides match TRBD1. Germline V gene lookup returns CDR1 KGHDR and CDR2 SFDVKD. The CDR3 runs to 15 residues. J was trimmed by 3 bases and V by 3 bases; bases with no gene match: 7. In DNA form, the CDR3 reads TGTGCCACCAGTGATCCCGGACAGGCTATCTACGAGCAGTACTTC. The encoded protein is CATSDPGQAIYEQYF.

In nucleotides, the CDR3 is TGCGCCAGCAGCCAAGCAGTTAGGGCCGGGAAAAAACTGTTTTTT. Translation gives CASSQAVRAGKKLFF. The chain joins TRBV4-1 to TRBJ1-4; D remains ambiguous. The CDR3 totals 15 residues. The germline V and J ends were trimmed by 1 base and 9 bases, with 15 bases remaining between them. The V gene's germline CDR1 is MGHRA and CDR2 YSYEKL.

This clonotype was recorded at least ten times. The chain combines TRBV7-2 with TRBJ1-5; D might be TRBD1 (6 bases). The V end was cut by 5 bases, the J end by 7 bases, with 12 bases between. CDR3 size: 13 residues. CDR1 is SGHTA, CDR2 FQGNSA, per germline. The chain's CDR3 is CASSRGNRQPQHF. The CDR3 DNA follows: TGTGCCAGCAGCAGGGGGAATCGGCAGCCCCAGCATTTT.

The CDR3 bases are TGTGCCAGTTCTCCTTCCGCCGGCTATGGCTACACCTTC. Encoded protein: CASSPSAGYGYTF. The chain carries TRBV19 and TRBJ1-2; D is unresolved. The CDR3 consists of 13 residues. V lost 8 bases, J lost 4 bases, and 14 bases lay in between. CDR1 is LNHDA, CDR2 SQIVND, per germline (reference sequence).

This clonotype was seen at least ten times. The V and J genes are TRBV7-8 and TRBJ2-3, with unresolved D. V gave up 4 bases and J gave up 0 bases, with 11 bases separating them. Germline V gives CDR1 SGHVS, CDR2 FQNEAQ. This CDR3 has 15 amino acids. The CDR3 DNA follows: TGTGCCAGCAGCTCACAGACCTCTAGCACAGATACGCAGTATTTT. It specifies CASSSQTSSTDTQYF.

V gene TRBV27 combines with J gene TRBJ2-7; D unclear. Germline loops: CDR1 MNHEY, CDR2 SMNVEV (reference sequence). The CDR3 totals 13 residues. Trimming left V 0 bases short and J 5 bases short, with 8 bases between. The CDR3 region is CASSLSWPNEQYF. As DNA, the CDR3 is TGTGCCAGCAGTTTATCGTGGCCGAACGAGCAGTACTTC.

Many counts were recorded for this clonotype. This chain links TRBV5-1 with TRBJ2-3; no definite D call. The CDR3 sequence is 15 residues long. Trimming removed 7 bases from V and 4 bases from J, with 19 bases in between. The V gene's germline CDR1 is SGHRS and CDR2 YFSETQ. CDR3 in DNA: TGCGCCAGCTGTCAAGCGTCCCCCGGAGCAGATACGCAGTATTTT. This translates into CASCQASPGADTQYF.

The CDR3, as DNA: TGCAGTGCCAGACCATCCCTCGTGGAGAAATTCGAGACCCAGTACTTC. Translated, it gives CSARPSLVEKFETQYF. V is TRBV20-1 and J is TRBJ2-5; D is unclear. Germline loops: CDR1 DFQATT, CDR2 SNEGSKA (reference sequence). V lost 6 bases, J lost 5 bases, and 25 bases lay in between. This CDR3 has 16 amino acids.

In this sample, this clonotype turned up a few times. This chain connects TRBV13 to TRBJ2-7; D is ambiguous. V was pared by 5 bases and J by 6 bases, with 11 bases between. Per germline, CDR1 PRHDT and CDR2 FYEKMQ (reference sequence). The CDR3 runs to 12 residues. The CDR3 protein is CASSPEKGEQYF. Written as DNA, the CDR3 is TGTGCCAGCAGCCCGGAGAAGGGCGAGCAGTACTTC.

This clonotype was counted a few times. This chain uses TRBV9 with TRBJ2-1; 7 bases map to TRBD2. Germline V gene sequence: CDR1 SGDLS, CDR2 YYNGEE. The CDR3 is 15 residues long. V was clipped by 2 bases and J by 6 bases; unmatched bases: 8. In nucleotides, the CDR3 is TGTGCCAGCAGCGTTGGGGACTATCCCATCAATGAGCAGTTCTTC. Translation: CASSVGDYPINEQFF.

The chain couples TRBV29-1 to TRBJ1-2, with D perhaps matching TRBD1 (5 bases). Deletions cut 2 bases from V and 4 bases from J, with 14 bases between. This CDR3 is 14 amino acids long. Germline assignment: CDR1 SQVTM and CDR2 ANQGSEA. The CDR3 loop is CSVEFGEGIYGYTF. The CDR3 DNA follows: TGCAGCGTTGAATTCGGCGAGGGGATCTATGGCTACACCTTC.